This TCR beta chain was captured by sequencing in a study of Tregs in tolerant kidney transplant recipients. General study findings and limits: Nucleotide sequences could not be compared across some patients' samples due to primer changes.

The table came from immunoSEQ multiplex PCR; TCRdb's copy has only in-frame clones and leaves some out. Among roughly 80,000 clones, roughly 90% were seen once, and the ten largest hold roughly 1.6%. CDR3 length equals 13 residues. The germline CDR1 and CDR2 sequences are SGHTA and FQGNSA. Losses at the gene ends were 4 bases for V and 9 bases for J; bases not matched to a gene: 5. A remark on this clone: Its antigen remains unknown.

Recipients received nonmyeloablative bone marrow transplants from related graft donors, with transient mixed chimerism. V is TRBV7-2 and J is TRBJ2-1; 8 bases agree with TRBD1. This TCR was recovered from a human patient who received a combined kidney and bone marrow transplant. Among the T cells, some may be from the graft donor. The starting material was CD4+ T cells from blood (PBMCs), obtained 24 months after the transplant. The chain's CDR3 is CASSSDRAGEQFF. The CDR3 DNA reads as TGTGCCAGCAGCTCGGACAGGGCCGGTGAGCAGTTCTTC.